This T cell receptor beta chain was profiled in a study of cytomegalovirus exposure and HLA in healthy donors. In the PCR, 60 Vbeta and 13 Jbeta primers were used. Data came from immunoSEQ multiplex PCR; TCRdb stores just in-frame clones and leaves some out. Here the sample spans some 150,000 clones, 65% to 85% being singletons. CDR1 and CDR2 (germline): SNHLY, FYNNEI. Trimming stripped 3 bases from V and 5 bases from J, with 22 bases between. The length of the CDR3 is 17 residues. There are a few counts of this clone. The V and J genes are TRBV2 and TRBJ2-5; possible D gene TRBD1, 6 bases. This receptor was obtained from a woman aged 40 to 50 in good health and CMV-seropositive. What was sequenced was PBMCs. DNA of the CDR3: TGTGCCAGCAGTGATGTTTTTGACAGGAATGGATTCGAGACCCAGTACTTC. This translates into CASSDVFDRNGFETQYF.